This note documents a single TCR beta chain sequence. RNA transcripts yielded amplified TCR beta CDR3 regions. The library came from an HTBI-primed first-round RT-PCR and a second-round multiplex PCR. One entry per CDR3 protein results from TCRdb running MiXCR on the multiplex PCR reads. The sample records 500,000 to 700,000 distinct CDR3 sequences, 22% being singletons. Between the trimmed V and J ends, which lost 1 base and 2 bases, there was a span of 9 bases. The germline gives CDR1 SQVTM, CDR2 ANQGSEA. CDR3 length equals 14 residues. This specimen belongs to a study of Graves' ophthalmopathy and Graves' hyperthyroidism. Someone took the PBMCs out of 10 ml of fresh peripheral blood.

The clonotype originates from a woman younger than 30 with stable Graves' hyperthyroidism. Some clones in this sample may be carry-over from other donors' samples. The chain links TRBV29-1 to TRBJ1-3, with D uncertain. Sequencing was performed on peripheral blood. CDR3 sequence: CSVEGTATGNTIYF. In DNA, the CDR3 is TGCAGCGTTGAAGGGACGGCTACTGGAAACACCATATATTTT.